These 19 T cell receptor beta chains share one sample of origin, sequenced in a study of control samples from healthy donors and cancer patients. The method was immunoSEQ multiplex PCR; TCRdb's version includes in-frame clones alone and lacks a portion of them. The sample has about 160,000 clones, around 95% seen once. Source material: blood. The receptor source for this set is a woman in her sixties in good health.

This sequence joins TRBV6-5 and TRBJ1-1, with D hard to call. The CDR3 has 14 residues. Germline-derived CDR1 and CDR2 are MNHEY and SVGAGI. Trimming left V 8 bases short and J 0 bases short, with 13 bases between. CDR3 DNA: TGTGCCAGCCCGGAACCCGGTTTGAACACTGAAGCTTTCTTT. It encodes CASPEPGLNTEAFF.

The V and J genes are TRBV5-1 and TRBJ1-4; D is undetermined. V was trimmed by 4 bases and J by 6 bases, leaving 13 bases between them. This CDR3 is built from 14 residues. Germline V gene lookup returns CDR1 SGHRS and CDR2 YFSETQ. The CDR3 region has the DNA TGCGCCAGCAGCGCTAGCCATGGGGATGAAAAACTGTTTTTT. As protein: CASSASHGDEKLFF.

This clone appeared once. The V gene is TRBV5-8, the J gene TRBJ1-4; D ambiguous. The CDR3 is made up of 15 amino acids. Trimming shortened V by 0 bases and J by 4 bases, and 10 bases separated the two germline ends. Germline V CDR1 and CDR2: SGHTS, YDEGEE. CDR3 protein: CASSLAGRYNEKLFF. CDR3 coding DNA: TGTGCCAGCAGCTTGGCCGGCAGATATAATGAAAAACTGTTTTTT.

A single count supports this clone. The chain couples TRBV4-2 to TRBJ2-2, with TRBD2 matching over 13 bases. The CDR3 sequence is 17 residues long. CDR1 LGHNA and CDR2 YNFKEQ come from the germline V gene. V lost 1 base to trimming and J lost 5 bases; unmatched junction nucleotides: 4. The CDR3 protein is CASSQGLAGGGTGELFF. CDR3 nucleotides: TGTGCCAGCAGCCAAGGACTAGCGGGGGGAGGAACCGGGGAGCTGTTTTTT.

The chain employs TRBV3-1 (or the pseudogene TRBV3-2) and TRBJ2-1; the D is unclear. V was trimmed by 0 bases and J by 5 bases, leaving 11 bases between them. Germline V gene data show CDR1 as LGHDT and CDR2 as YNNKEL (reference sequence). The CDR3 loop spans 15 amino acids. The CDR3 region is CASSQDMTAHNEQFF. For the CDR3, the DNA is TGTGCCAGCAGCCAAGATATGACCGCACACAATGAGCAGTTCTTC.

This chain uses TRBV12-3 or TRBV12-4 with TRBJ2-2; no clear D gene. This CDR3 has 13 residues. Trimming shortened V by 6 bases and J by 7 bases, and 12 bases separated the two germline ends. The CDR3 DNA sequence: TGTGCCAGCAGGGCTAACAGCGTCGGGGAGCTGTTTTTT. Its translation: CASRANSVGELFF.

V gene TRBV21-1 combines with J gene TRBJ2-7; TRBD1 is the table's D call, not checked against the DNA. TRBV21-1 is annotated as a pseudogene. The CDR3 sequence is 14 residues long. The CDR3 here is CASTALRQGDEQYF. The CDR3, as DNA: TGTGCCAGCACCGCACTCAGGCAGGGGGACGAGCAGTACTTC.

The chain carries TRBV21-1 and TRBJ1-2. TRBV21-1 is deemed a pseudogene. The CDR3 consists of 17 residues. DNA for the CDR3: TGTGCCAGCAGCAAAGAGGGGTGGGAGCGGGGGGTCTATGGCTACACCTTC. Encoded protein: CASSKEGWERGVYGYTF.

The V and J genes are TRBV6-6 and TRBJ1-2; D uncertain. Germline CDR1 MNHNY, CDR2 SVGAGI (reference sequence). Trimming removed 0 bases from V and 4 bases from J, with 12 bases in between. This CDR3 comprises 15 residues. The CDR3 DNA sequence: TGTGCCAGCAGTTACTCGGCAGGACCTAGCTATGGCTACACCTTC. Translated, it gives CASSYSAGPSYGYTF.

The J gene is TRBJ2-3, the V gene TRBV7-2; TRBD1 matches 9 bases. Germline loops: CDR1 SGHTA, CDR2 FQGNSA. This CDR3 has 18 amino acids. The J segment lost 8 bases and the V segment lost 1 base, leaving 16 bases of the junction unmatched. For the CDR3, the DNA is TGTGCCAGCAGCTTAGTAGGGGGGGGGACAGGGCCCGGAGGTACGCAGTATTTT. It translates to CASSLVGGGTGPGGTQYF. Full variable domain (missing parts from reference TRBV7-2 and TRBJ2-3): GAGVSQSPSNKVTEKGKDVELRCDPISGHTALYWYRQSLGQGLEFLIYFQGNSAPDKSGLPSDRFSAERTGGSVSTLTIQRTQQEDSAVYLCASSLVGGGTGPGGTQYFGPGTRLTVL.

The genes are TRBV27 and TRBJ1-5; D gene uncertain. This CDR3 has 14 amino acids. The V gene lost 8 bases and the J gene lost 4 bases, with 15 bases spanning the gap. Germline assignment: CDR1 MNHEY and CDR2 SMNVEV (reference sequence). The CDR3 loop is CASRGSQRNQPQHF. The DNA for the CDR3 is TGTGCCAGCCGCGGGTCCCAACGAAATCAGCCCCAGCATTTT.

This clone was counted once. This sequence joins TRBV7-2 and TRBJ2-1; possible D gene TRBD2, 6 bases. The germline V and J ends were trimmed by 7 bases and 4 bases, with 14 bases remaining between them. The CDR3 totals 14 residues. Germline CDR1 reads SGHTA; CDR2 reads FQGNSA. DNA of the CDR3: TGTGCCAGCACCACGGCGGGGCTTTACAATGAGCAGTTCTTC. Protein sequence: CASTTAGLYNEQFF.

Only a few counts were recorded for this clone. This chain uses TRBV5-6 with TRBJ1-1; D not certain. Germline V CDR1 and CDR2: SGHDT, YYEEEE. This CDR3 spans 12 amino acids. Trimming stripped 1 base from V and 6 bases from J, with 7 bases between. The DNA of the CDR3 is TGTGCCAGCAGCTTGACCGGGGCTGAAGCTTTCTTT. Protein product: CASSLTGAEAFF. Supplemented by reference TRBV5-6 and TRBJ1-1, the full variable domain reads DAGVTQSPTHLIKTRGQQVTLRCSPKSGHDTVSWYQQALGQGPQFIFQYYEEEERQRGNFPDRFSGHQFPNYSSELNVNALLLGDSALYLCASSLTGAEAFFGQGTRLTVV.

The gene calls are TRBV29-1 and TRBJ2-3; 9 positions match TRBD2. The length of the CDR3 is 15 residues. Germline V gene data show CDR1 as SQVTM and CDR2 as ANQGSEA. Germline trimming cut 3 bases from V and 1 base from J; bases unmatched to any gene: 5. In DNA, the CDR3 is TGCAGCGTTGAGTTTTCTAGCGGGGGCACAGATACGCAGTATTTT. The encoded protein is CSVEFSSGGTDTQYF.

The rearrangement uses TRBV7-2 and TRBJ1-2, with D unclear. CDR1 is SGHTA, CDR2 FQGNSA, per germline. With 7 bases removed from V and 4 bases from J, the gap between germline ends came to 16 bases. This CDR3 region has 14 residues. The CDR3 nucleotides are TGTGCCAGCAACCCTTCGGCAGACTCCTATGGCTACACCTTC. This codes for CASNPSADSYGYTF.

The CDR3 DNA reads as TGTGCCAGCAGTCCGGAGGGGGCGGGGGGGCTAAATGAGCAGTTCTTC. Protein sequence: CASSPEGAGGLNEQFF. The chain has TRBV6-6 and TRBJ2-1; TRBD2 agrees at 9 bases. Germline CDR1 reads MNHNY; CDR2 reads SVGAGI (reference sequence). The CDR3 extends over 16 amino acids. Trimming took 5 bases from V and 7 from J; bases not matched to a gene: 12.

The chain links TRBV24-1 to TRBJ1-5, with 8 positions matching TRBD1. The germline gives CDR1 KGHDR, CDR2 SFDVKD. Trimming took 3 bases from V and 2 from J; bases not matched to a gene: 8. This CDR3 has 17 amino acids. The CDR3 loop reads CATSDPPDRGRNQPQHF. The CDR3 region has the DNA TGTGCCACCAGTGATCCTCCCGACAGGGGTCGCAATCAGCCCCAGCATTTT.

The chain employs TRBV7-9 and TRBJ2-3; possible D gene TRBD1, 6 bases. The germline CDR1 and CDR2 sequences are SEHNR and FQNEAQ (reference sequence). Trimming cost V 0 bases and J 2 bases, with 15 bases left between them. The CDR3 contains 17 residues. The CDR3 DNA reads TGTGCCAGCAGCTTAGCCTTGCAGGGGATGATCACAGATACGCAGTATTTT. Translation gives CASSLALQGMITDTQYF.

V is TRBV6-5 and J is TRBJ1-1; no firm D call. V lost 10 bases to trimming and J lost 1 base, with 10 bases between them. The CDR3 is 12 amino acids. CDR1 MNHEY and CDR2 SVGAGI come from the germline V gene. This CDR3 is CANTPRNTEAFF. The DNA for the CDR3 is TGTGCCAACACTCCGAGGAACACTGAAGCTTTCTTT.